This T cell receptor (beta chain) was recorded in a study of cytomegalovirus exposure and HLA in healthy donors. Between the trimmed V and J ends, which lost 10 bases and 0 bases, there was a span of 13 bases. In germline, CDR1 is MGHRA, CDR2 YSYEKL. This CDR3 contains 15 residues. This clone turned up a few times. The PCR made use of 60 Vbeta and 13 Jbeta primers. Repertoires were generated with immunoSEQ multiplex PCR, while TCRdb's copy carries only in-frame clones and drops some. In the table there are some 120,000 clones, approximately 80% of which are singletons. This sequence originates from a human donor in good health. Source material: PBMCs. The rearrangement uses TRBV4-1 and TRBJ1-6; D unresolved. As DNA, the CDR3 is TGCGCCACCCAACCTGGGCGCTCCTATAATTCACCCCTCCACTTT. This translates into CATQPGRSYNSPLHF.